One and the same sample provided the 25 T cell receptor beta chains below, sequenced in a study of T cells expressing NK-cell markers. TCRdb reanalyzed the 5' RACE reads and collapses them to one entry per CDR3 protein, without DNA. The sample holds about 460,000 distinct CDR3 sequences. Sample: blood T cells: a sorted CD56 or NKG2C T cell subset, CD4+ or CD8+ T cells, or bulk PBMC T cells (not recorded which). All receptors come from a woman aged 50 to 60 in good health.

The chain couples TRBV4-1 to TRBJ1-2; TCRdb selects TRBD1, and the lack of DNA leaves this call unchecked. Germline values: CDR1 MGHRA, CDR2 YSYEKL. This CDR3 contains 16 residues. The CDR3 loop is CASSPKQDRGGYGYTF.

CDR3 residues: CSASGGSVEKLFF. This chain connects TRBV20-1 to TRBJ1-4. Germline V gene sequence: CDR1 DFQATT, CDR2 SNEGSKA (reference sequence). The CDR3 consists of 13 residues.

V and J are TRBV2 and TRBJ2-3; TCRdb's D call, TRBD2, is unchecked because there is no DNA. The CDR3 totals 17 residues. Germline-derived CDR1 and CDR2 are SNHLY and FYNNEI. CDR3 amino acids: CASRLRGLAGGPRTQYF.

V gene TRBV27 combines with J gene TRBJ1-4; TCRdb outputs TRBD1, but without DNA this stays unchecked. Germline CDR1 is MNHEY and CDR2 is SMNVEV (reference sequence). The CDR3 loop spans 16 amino acids. The CDR3 protein is CASKLRRGGPSEKLFF.

The rearrangement uses TRBV12-3 or TRBV12-4 and TRBJ1-2. The CDR3 has 12 residues. The CDR3 sequence: CASSFTLYGYTF.

The V and J genes are TRBV11-1 and TRBJ2-7; TCRdb returns TRBD1, unconfirmable since there is no DNA. Germline CDR1 and CDR2: SGHAT and FQDESV (reference sequence). The CDR3 has 13 residues. CDR3 sequence: CASSPSRGGEQYF.

The chain links TRBV24-1 to TRBJ2-3; TCRdb names TRBD1, which stays unverified in the absence of DNA. The CDR3 length is 16 residues. Germline CDR1 and CDR2: KGHDR and SFDVKD. The CDR3 sequence: CATSDLTGSSTDTQYF.

The chain employs TRBV6-5 and TRBJ2-2. The germline V gene encodes CDR1 MNHEY and CDR2 SVGAGI. This CDR3 comprises 15 residues. The CDR3 spells CASSYFADSTGELFF.

This CDR3 is CASSLRQTGPNTEAFF. The V gene is TRBV12-3 or TRBV12-4, the J gene TRBJ1-1; checking the TCRdb D call of TRBD1 is not possible without DNA. This CDR3 has 16 amino acids.

V is TRBV7-7 and J is TRBJ2-2; there is no DNA to check the TCRdb D call of TRBD2. Germline lookup yields CDR1 SSHAT and CDR2 FNYEAQ (reference sequence). The CDR3 is 20 amino acids. CDR3 region: CASSPHASGRANRNTGELFF.

The J gene is TRBJ2-1, the V gene TRBV11-2; the D gene TCRdb calls, TRBD1, cannot be checked with no DNA. CDR3 size: 15 residues. The V gene's germline CDR1 is SGHAT and CDR2 FQNNGV. This CDR3 reads CASSPFRLPRDEQFF.

The chain joins TRBV10-3 to TRBJ2-1; TCRdb's D call of TRBD2 is untestable without DNA. The CDR3 runs 12 residues. Germline-derived CDR1 and CDR2 are ENHRY and SYGVKD. CDR3 region: CAISPGDYLRFF.

This chain connects TRBV24-1 to TRBJ2-1; the D call from TCRdb, TRBD2, cannot be confirmed without DNA. The CDR3 spans 15 residues. CDR1 is KGHDR and CDR2 is SFDVKD in the germline V gene. The CDR3 loop is CATSDPGTTLNEQFF.

The chain employs TRBV20-1 and TRBJ1-2; TCRdb gives TRBD1 as the D gene, but with no DNA this cannot be confirmed. The length of the CDR3 is 15 residues. Germline CDR1 DFQATT, CDR2 SNEGSKA (reference sequence). CDR3 residues: CSARDAAQAYYGYTF.

CDR3: CSATGGPRSYNEQFF. The rearrangement joins TRBV20-1 to TRBJ2-1; TCRdb lists TRBD2, though no DNA is available to test this call. This CDR3 region has 15 residues. Germline CDR1 DFQATT, CDR2 SNEGSKA (reference sequence).

This chain uses TRBV3-1 with TRBJ1-4; without DNA, the TCRdb call of TRBD1 cannot be checked. The CDR3 consists of 16 residues. CDR1 and CDR2 from the germline V gene are LGHDT and YNNKEL (reference sequence). The CDR3 region is CASSQDFGVGDEKLFF.

The rearrangement links TRBV15 to TRBJ2-2. The CDR3 is 14 amino acids. The germline gives CDR1 LNHNV, CDR2 YYDKDF (reference sequence). CDR3 residues: CATIKEWNTGELFF.

The rearrangement uses TRBV4-1 and TRBJ2-5; TCRdb reports TRBD1, a call that lacks DNA to check it against. Germline assignment: CDR1 MGHRA and CDR2 YSYEKL. The CDR3 spans 14 residues. The CDR3: CASSRPGMQETQYF.

The genes are TRBV11-1 and TRBJ2-2; TCRdb outputs TRBD1, but without DNA this stays unchecked. In germline, CDR1 is SGHAT, CDR2 FQDESV (reference sequence). The length of the CDR3 is 15 residues. The CDR3 loop is CASSHGQGGIGELFF.

The genes are TRBV11-3 and TRBJ1-1; no DNA is available, so the TRBD1 call from TCRdb remains unchecked. Germline values: CDR1 SGHNT, CDR2 YENEEA. The CDR3 consists of 15 residues. The CDR3 protein is CASSLRDRFDTEAFF.

This chain uses TRBV11-2 with TRBJ2-3; TCRdb's D call, TRBD2, is unchecked because there is no DNA. The CDR3 covers 14 residues. Per germline, CDR1 SGHAT and CDR2 FQNNGV. CDR3 in amino acids: CASSSGLDWDTQYF.

V and J are TRBV4-1 and TRBJ2-1. The CDR3 has 12 residues. The germline V gene encodes CDR1 MGHRA and CDR2 YSYEKL. CDR3 amino acids: CASSFYANEQFF.

The genes are TRBV21-1 and TRBJ2-2; TCRdb's D gene call, TRBD2, goes unchecked for lack of DNA. TRBV21-1 is a pseudogene segment. The CDR3 is made up of 16 amino acids. CDR3: CASSTNGRENTGELFF.

The CDR3 region is CASSQEGSGRRNNEQFF. The chain employs TRBV3-1 and TRBJ2-1; TCRdb indicates TRBD2, and absent DNA this call remains unverified. Germline CDR1 is LGHDT and CDR2 is YNNKEL (reference sequence). The CDR3 is 17 residues long.

V usage is TRBV2 and J usage is TRBJ1-1; TCRdb calls TRBD1, which cannot be checked without DNA. Germline CDR1 and CDR2: SNHLY and FYNNEI. There are 13 residues in the CDR3. The CDR3 spells CASGPDVDTEAFF.